This entry lists 32 T cell receptor beta chains sequenced from one sample in a study of cytomegalovirus exposure and HLA in healthy donors. Both 60 Vbeta primers and 13 Jbeta primers went into the PCR. TCRdb's copy holds only in-frame clones and misses some; the assay was immunoSEQ multiplex PCR. The data show roughly 80,000 clones, with less than 80% seen just once and more than 7% held by the top ten. The sequenced sample consisted of PBMCs. The receptors here all came from a woman aged 40-49 years in good health and CMV-seronegative.

Here the CDR3 reads CASSQDGVGQGAYGYTF. The CDR3 nucleotides read TGCGCCAGCAGCCAAGATGGGGTTGGACAGGGGGCCTATGGCTACACCTTC. V gene TRBV4-3 combines with J gene TRBJ1-2, with 11 bases aligning to TRBD1. Germline V gene lookup returns CDR1 LGHNA and CDR2 YSLEER. The CDR3 covers 17 residues. The junction had 7 bases not matched to a gene; V was cut back by 0 bases and J by 4 bases.

V is TRBV5-4 and J is TRBJ1-6; 10 nucleotides agree with TRBD1. The CDR3 runs 16 residues. Germline-derived CDR1 and CDR2 are SGHNT and YYREEE (reference sequence). V was clipped by 3 bases and J by 10 bases; unmatched bases: 10. The CDR3 DNA reads as TGTGCCAGCAGCTGGTCGGGACAGGGGCCGGGGTCACCCCTCCACTTT. As protein: CASSWSGQGPGSPLHF. Supplemented by reference TRBV5-4 and TRBJ1-6, the full variable domain reads ETGVTQSPTHLIKTRGQQVTLRCSSQSGHNTVSWYQQALGQGPQFIFQYYREEENGRGNFPPRFSGLQFPNYSSELNVNALELDDSALYLCASSWSGQGPGSPLHFGNGTRLTVT.

J is TRBJ2-2 and V is TRBV27; maybe TRBD2 (5 bases). Germline V lookup: CDR1 MNHEY, CDR2 SMNVEV (reference sequence). CDR3 length: 15 residues. Trimming took off 8 bases at V and 0 bases at J, with 13 bases between the two ends. In DNA form, the CDR3 reads TGTGCCAGCGGCTTGCCCGGGGCGAACACCGGGGAGCTGTTTTTT. This codes for CASGLPGANTGELFF.

The chain employs TRBV7-7 and TRBJ2-2, with 15 nucleotides matching TRBD2. Trimming took 5 bases from V and 3 from J; bases not matched to a gene: 7. The length of the CDR3 is 18 residues. Germline-derived CDR1 and CDR2 are SSHAT and FNYEAQ (reference sequence). For the CDR3, the DNA is TGTGCCAGCAGCAGGAGGACTAGCGGGAGGGTGGACACCGGGGAGCTGTTTTTT. Residues: CASSRRTSGRVDTGELFF.

This chain joins TRBV2 and TRBJ1-3, with 8 bases that match TRBD1. V was pared by 5 bases and J by 1 base, with 7 bases of the junction left unmatched. Germline assignment: CDR1 SNHLY and CDR2 FYNNEI. The length of the CDR3 is 16 residues. This CDR3 is CASSRDRTISGNTIYF. The CDR3 region has the DNA TGTGCCAGCAGTCGGGACAGGACTATTTCTGGAAACACCATATATTTT.

The chain has TRBV25-1 and TRBJ1-6, with 8 positions matching TRBD1. CDR1 MGHDK and CDR2 SYGVNS come from the germline V gene. V gave up 1 base and J gave up 18 bases; unmatched junction bases: 8. The CDR3 totals 13 residues. CDR3 residues: CASSESGATGAHF. For the CDR3, the DNA is TGTGCCAGCAGTGAATCGGGGGCGACAGGGGCCCACTTT.

Written as DNA, the CDR3 is TGTGCCAGCAGCTTAGCCCCAGGGTCTACCTACGAGCAGTACTTC. It yields the protein CASSLAPGSTYEQYF. V usage is TRBV7-9 and J usage is TRBJ2-7; weak D call: TRBD1 (5 bases). The CDR3 has 15 amino acids. V was clipped by 0 bases and J by 2 bases, with 11 bases between them. Germline CDR1 is SEHNR and CDR2 is FQNEAQ (reference sequence).

J is TRBJ2-1 and V is TRBV11-2; 8 positions agree with TRBD2. The CDR3 has 15 residues. J lost 4 bases, V lost 6 bases, and 8 bases had no gene match. The germline gives CDR1 SGHAT, CDR2 FQNNGV. This CDR3 reads CASSPSGGKYNEQFF. The CDR3 DNA follows: TGTGCCAGCAGTCCCAGCGGGGGAAAGTACAATGAGCAGTTCTTC.

The chain is built from TRBV11-2 and TRBJ2-2; D possibly corresponds to TRBD1 (5 bases). The V gene's germline CDR1 is SGHAT and CDR2 FQNNGV. The CDR3 spans 16 residues. Trimming stripped 5 bases from V and 2 bases from J, with 15 bases between. The CDR3 sequence: CASSKRVGVNTGELFF. Written as DNA, the CDR3 is TGTGCCAGCAGCAAAAGAGTAGGGGTAAACACCGGGGAGCTGTTTTTT.

This CDR3 is CASSYSRQGRGYGYTF. The CDR3 DNA is TGTGCCAGCAGTTACTCCCGACAGGGTCGAGGGTATGGCTACACCTTC. The J gene is TRBJ1-2, the V gene TRBV6-5; 7 bases align to TRBD1. CDR3 length equals 16 residues. Trimming took 0 bases from V and 5 from J; bases not matched to a gene: 9. CDR1 and CDR2 (germline): MNHEY, SVGAGI.

The chain couples TRBV15 to TRBJ2-7; D perhaps matches TRBD1 (6 bases). Germline loops: CDR1 LNHNV, CDR2 YYDKDF (reference sequence). V gave up 3 bases and J gave up 5 bases, with 17 bases separating them. CDR3 length: 15 amino acids. The CDR3 nucleotides read TGTGCCACCAGCAGTGCTGCAGGGGCCATAGACGAGCAGTACTTC. Encoded protein: CATSSAAGAIDEQYF.

The J gene is TRBJ2-7, the V gene TRBV5-1; maybe TRBD1 (6 bases). V was clipped by 0 bases and J by 2 bases, with 9 bases between them. Germline V CDR1 and CDR2: SGHRS, YFSETQ. The length of the CDR3 is 14 residues. The CDR3 region has the DNA TGCGCCAGCAGCTTGGAGGACAGAACCTACGAGCAGTACTTC. Its translation is CASSLEDRTYEQYF.

V and J are TRBV5-1 and TRBJ2-5, with 7 positions matching TRBD2. The V segment lost 7 bases and the J segment 5 bases; nucleotides outside the gene matches: 11. The CDR3 spans 14 residues. CDR1 and CDR2 (germline): SGHRS, YFSETQ. The CDR3 protein is CASGWEGRGETQYF. The CDR3 DNA reads TGCGCCAGCGGCTGGGAGGGTAGAGGGGAGACCCAGTACTTC.

The rearrangement uses TRBV10-3 and TRBJ2-7; TRBD1 is a possible D gene (6 bases). The CDR3 has 17 amino acids. CDR1 ENHRY and CDR2 SYGVKD come from the germline V gene. V was trimmed by 0 bases and J by 0 bases, leaving 15 bases between them. The CDR3 protein is CAISESLVGANSYEQYF. In DNA, the CDR3 is TGTGCCATCAGTGAGTCGTTGGTGGGGGCCAACTCCTACGAGCAGTACTTC.

The CDR3 DNA is TGTGCCAGCAGCAATCCTTCGACACCCGAGCTTGGAGCTTTCTTT. This sequence encodes CASSNPSTPELGAFF. V and J are TRBV7-9 and TRBJ1-1; no firm D call. CDR1 and CDR2 (germline): SEHNR, FQNEAQ (reference sequence). Trimming left V 5 bases short and J 10 bases short, with 23 bases between. This CDR3 comprises 15 residues.

The rearrangement uses TRBV25-1 and TRBJ1-3; D remains ambiguous. Trimming shortened V by 1 base and J by 0 bases, and 10 bases separated the two germline ends. The CDR3 spans 16 residues. Germline V lookup: CDR1 MGHDK, CDR2 SYGVNS. The CDR3 nucleotides read TGTGCCAGCAGTGAATTACTGGGAGACTCTGGAAACACCATATATTTT. This encodes CASSELLGDSGNTIYF. Looking up the rest from reference TRBV25-1 and TRBJ1-3 gives the full variable domain: EADIYQTPRYLVIGTGKKITLECSQTMGHDKMYWYQQDPGMELHLIHYSYGVNSTEKGDLSSESTVSRIRTEHFPLTLESARPSHTSQYLCASSELLGDSGNTIYFGEGSWLTVV.

This clone was recorded only once. The rearrangement joins TRBV7-9 to TRBJ2-7; TRBD2 agrees at 10 bases. This CDR3 has 15 residues. V dropped 6 bases and J dropped 5; count of bases not matched to a gene: 10. Germline V gives CDR1 SEHNR, CDR2 FQNEAQ (reference sequence). As DNA, the CDR3 is TGTGCCAGCAGTCGGAGAGCGGGAGGGATCAACGAGCAGTACTTC. Protein: CASSRRAGGINEQYF.

This chain joins TRBV7-9 and TRBJ1-1; 7 bases align to TRBD1. The CDR3 consists of 14 residues. With 5 bases clipped from V and 5 bases from J, the junction kept 8 bases outside the gene matches. The germline CDR1 and CDR2 sequences are SEHNR and FQNEAQ (reference sequence). The CDR3, as DNA: TGTGCCAGCAGCCCACCGACAGGGTTGACTGAAGCTTTCTTT. Translation gives CASSPPTGLTEAFF.

This chain joins TRBV2 and TRBJ2-7; D uncertain. This CDR3 contains 14 residues. The V end lost 4 bases, the J end lost 4 bases, and 14 bases lay between the germline ends. Germline values: CDR1 SNHLY, CDR2 FYNNEI. This chain's CDR3 is CASSGQGSLYEQYF. In DNA, the CDR3 is TGTGCCAGCAGTGGACAAGGCAGTTTGTACGAGCAGTACTTC.

Only one count was recorded for this clone. The junction shows a germline mismatch at one end, possibly a read error. The gene calls are TRBV29-1 and TRBJ2-5; 8 bases are shared with TRBD2. CDR3 size: 14 residues. From germline, CDR1 is SQVTM and CDR2 ANQGSEA. The CDR3 DNA reads TGCAGCGGTGAAGAAGCGGGGGCGGAGGAGACCCAGTACTTC. The encoded protein is CSGEEAGAEETQYF.

Concerning this clone: Since no conserved phenylalanine or tryptophan closes the CDR3, a read error is the likely cause. V usage is TRBV6-5 and J usage is TRBJ1-2; maybe TRBD1 (6 bases). Germline V gene sequence: CDR1 MNHEY, CDR2 SVGAGI. V lost 3 bases, J lost 7 bases, and 18 bases lay in between. The CDR3 totals 15 residues. The CDR3 DNA reads TGTGCCAGCAGTTATGGCGGCAGGGGAAGGGGTGGCTACACCCTC. Protein product: CASSYGGRGRGGYTL.

This chain links TRBV5-1 with TRBJ2-7; D is unresolved. This CDR3 is built from 14 residues. V was shortened by 2 bases and J by 7 bases, with 16 bases between the two germline ends. Germline CDR1 and CDR2: SGHRS and YFSETQ. CDR3 DNA sequence: TGCGCCAGCAGCTTATCCGGAGACCTTGTTGAGCAGTACTTC. Its translation: CASSLSGDLVEQYF.

DNA for the CDR3: TGTGCCAGCAGCCAGCGGGGTACACGAACCTACAATGAGCAGTTCTTC. It codes for CASSQRGTRTYNEQFF. This chain uses TRBV11-3 with TRBJ2-1, with 7 positions matching TRBD2. CDR1 is SGHNT and CDR2 is YENEEA in the germline V gene. This CDR3 is built from 16 residues. V trimming: 5 bases; J trimming: 2 bases; junction bases outside the gene matches: 9.

V gene TRBV27 combines with J gene TRBJ2-3; D unclear. Germline-derived CDR1 and CDR2 are MNHEY and SMNVEV (reference sequence). V was shortened by 6 bases and J by 4 bases, with 8 bases between the two germline ends. The CDR3 has 12 amino acids. CDR3 in DNA: TGTGCCAGCAGCGAGCACCCAGATACGCAGTATTTT. Protein sequence: CASSEHPDTQYF.

This chain connects TRBV23-1 to TRBJ2-2; D gene ambiguous. TRBV23-1 is treated as an ORF (open reading frame) with a function not yet certain. The germline V and J ends were trimmed by 7 bases and 6 bases, with 6 bases remaining between them. This CDR3 is built from 11 residues. This chain's CDR3 is CASKQAGELFF. The DNA of the CDR3 is TGCGCCAGCAAGCAGGCCGGGGAGCTGTTTTTT.

The chain couples TRBV9 to TRBJ2-7; possibly TRBD1 for D (6 bases). The V gene's germline CDR1 is SGDLS and CDR2 YYNGEE. V lost 0 bases to trimming and J lost 1 base, with 14 bases between them. This CDR3 contains 16 residues. This CDR3 is CASSVGGTKSSYEQYF. The DNA of the CDR3 is TGTGCCAGCAGCGTAGGTGGGACAAAATCTTCCTACGAGCAGTACTTC.

The chain joins TRBV6-1 to TRBJ1-5; D gene uncertain. The CDR3 covers 15 residues. The V and J ends lost 1 base and 1 base respectively, with 8 bases between them. The germline V gene encodes CDR1 MNHNS and CDR2 SASEGT. DNA for the CDR3: TGTGCCAGCAGTGAAGGTCCACTCAGCAATCAGCCCCAGCATTTT. Protein sequence: CASSEGPLSNQPQHF.

This chain joins TRBV5-1 and TRBJ2-7, with TRBD1 as a possible D gene (5 bases). V was trimmed by 1 base and J by 12 bases, leaving 17 bases between them. CDR1 and CDR2 (germline): SGHRS, YFSETQ. CDR3 length equals 13 residues. The CDR3: CASSLPSPQVLYF. The CDR3 DNA reads TGCGCCAGCAGCTTGCCCTCGCCACAGGTCCTGTACTTC.

The chain has TRBV27 and TRBJ2-1; 12 positions agree with TRBD2. The CDR3 contains 17 residues. Germline-derived CDR1 and CDR2 are MNHEY and SMNVEV (reference sequence). Losses at the gene ends were 0 bases for V and 7 bases for J; bases not matched to a gene: 7. CDR3 in amino acids: CASSLSWLAGGGNEQFF. In DNA, the CDR3 is TGTGCCAGCAGTTTATCTTGGCTAGCGGGAGGGGGTAATGAGCAGTTCTTC.

V and J are TRBV2 and TRBJ1-2; a possible D gene is TRBD1 (5 bases). V dropped 3 bases and J dropped 4 bases, with 12 bases sitting between them. From germline, CDR1 is SNHLY and CDR2 FYNNEI. CDR3 length: 14 amino acids. The CDR3 sequence is CASSEVSGPYGYTF. In nucleotides, the CDR3 is TGTGCCAGCAGTGAGGTTTCAGGGCCCTATGGCTACACCTTC.

The V gene is TRBV11-2, the J gene TRBJ2-5, with a possible D match to TRBD2 (5 bases). The length of the CDR3 is 15 residues. With 5 bases removed from V and 5 bases from J, the gap between germline ends came to 18 bases. Germline loops: CDR1 SGHAT, CDR2 FQNNGV. The CDR3 nucleotides are TGTGCCAGCAGCCCTACAGAGGGTCGAGGGGAGACCCAGTACTTC. Protein: CASSPTEGRGETQYF.

The rearrangement links TRBV11-2 to TRBJ2-5; D unresolved. The CDR3 consists of 13 residues. The V and J ends lost 5 bases and 5 bases respectively, with 12 bases between them. Germline-derived CDR1 and CDR2 are SGHAT and FQNNGV. The CDR3 loop is CASSTRYFETQYF. The CDR3 coding sequence is TGTGCCAGCAGCACAAGATATTTCGAGACCCAGTACTTC.